These 24 T cell receptor beta chains were all obtained from the same sample, sequenced in a study of Ad26.COV2.S vaccination and SARS-CoV-2 variants. TCRdb's copy holds only in-frame clones and misses some; the assay was immunoSEQ multiplex PCR. The table lists about 400,000 clones, about nine tenths of them singletons. The treatment is: around 19 received Ad26.COV2.S at low or high dose, single or two shots; 5 received placebo; per-sample allocation not given. Each sample was drawn 63 days after the first injection (of vaccine or placebo). This material consisted of peripheral blood, taken in a trial of Ad26.COV2.S vaccine versus placebo. The receptors shown here come from a person aged 18-60 years who received the Ad26.COV2.S COVID-19 vaccine or a placebo.

This chain joins TRBV30 and TRBJ1-1; a weak D match, TRBD1 (5 bases). Germline V CDR1 and CDR2: GTSNPN, SVGIG (reference sequence). The germline V and J ends were trimmed by 1 base and 6 bases, with 9 bases remaining between them. This CDR3 spans 12 amino acids. CDR3 in DNA: TGTGCCTGGAGTGCAGGGTGGCCTGAAGCTTTCTTT. Translation: CAWSAGWPEAFF. Supplemented by reference TRBV30 and TRBJ1-1, the full variable domain reads SQTIHQWPATLVQPVGSPLSLECTVEGTSNPNLYWYRQAAGRGLQLLFYSVGIGQISSEVPQNLSASRPQDRQFILSSKKLLLSDSGFYLCAWSAGWPEAFFGQGTRLTVV.

This chain joins TRBV11-2 and TRBJ2-3, with 9 positions matching TRBD2. The CDR3 extends over 19 amino acids. V shed 1 base and J 2 bases; nucleotides not matched to a gene: 13. CDR1 is SGHAT, CDR2 FQNNGV, per germline. The CDR3 sequence: CASSLVLRGGPGYTDTQYF. The CDR3, as DNA: TGTGCCAGCAGCTTAGTCTTGCGGGGGGGTCCTGGGTACACAGATACGCAGTATTTT.

As for this clone: Other DNA sequences in the sample encode the same CDR3. V gene TRBV9 combines with J gene TRBJ2-5; no firm D call. This CDR3 spans 12 amino acids. Deletions cut 0 bases from V and 5 bases from J, with 5 bases between. Germline V lookup: CDR1 SGDLS, CDR2 YYNGEE. CDR3 sequence: CASSVGGETQYF. The DNA for the CDR3 is TGTGCCAGCAGCGTAGGGGGTGAGACCCAGTACTTC.

The chain uses TRBV5-1 and TRBJ1-4, with 7 bases matching TRBD1. Germline V gives CDR1 SGHRS, CDR2 YFSETQ. The J segment lost 2 bases and the V segment lost 4 bases, leaving 2 bases of the junction unmatched. The CDR3 sequence is 14 residues long. The CDR3 DNA follows: TGCGCCAGCAGCCCAGGGGGGACTAATGAAAAACTGTTTTTT. Translated: CASSPGGTNEKLFF. The variable domain in full, with the rest retrieved from reference TRBV5-1 and TRBJ1-4, is KAGVTQTPRYLIKTRGQQVTLSCSPISGHRSVSWYQQTPGQGLQFLFEYFSETQRNKGNFPGRFSGRQFSNSRSEMNVSTLELGDSALYLCASSPGGTNEKLFFGSGTQLSVL.

Points on this clone: Different DNA sequences within this sample yield the same CDR3. This chain links TRBV6-5 with TRBJ2-3, with no clear D. CDR3 length: 14 amino acids. Looked up from germline, CDR1 is MNHEY and CDR2 is SVGAGI. The ends were cut back, 1 base at V and 0 bases at J, with 5 bases in the middle. CDR3 coding DNA: TGTGCCAGCAGTTACTTGGGCAGCACAGATACGCAGTATTTT. Translated: CASSYLGSTDTQYF.

The CDR3 is CASSSQRGGGETQYF. The DNA of the CDR3 is TGTGCCAGCTCATCACAGCGGGGGGGAGGAGAGACCCAGTACTTC. The chain couples TRBV18 to TRBJ2-5; TRBD2 matches at 10 bases. J was trimmed by 4 bases and V by 5 bases; bases with no gene match: 7. The CDR3 loop spans 15 amino acids. Germline V gene sequence: CDR1 KGHSH, CDR2 LQKENI.

This chain links TRBV3-1 (or the pseudogene TRBV3-2) with TRBJ1-2; D perhaps matches TRBD1 (6 bases). Per germline, CDR1 LGHDT and CDR2 YNNKEL (reference sequence). CDR3 length: 15 amino acids. The V end lost 0 bases, the J end lost 2 bases, and 10 bases lay between the germline ends. Written as DNA, the CDR3 is TGTGCCAGCAGCCAAGATTCGCAGGGGAACTATGGCTACACCTTC. It yields the protein CASSQDSQGNYGYTF.

The chain is built from TRBV4-1 and TRBJ2-2; D remains unclear. The CDR3 totals 15 residues. Germline CDR1 is MGHRA and CDR2 is YSYEKL. V was pared by 4 bases and J by 0 bases, with 9 bases between. This CDR3 reads CASSRVVANTGELFF. In DNA, the CDR3 is TGCGCCAGCAGCCGAGTTGTCGCGAACACCGGGGAGCTGTTTTTT.

The chain employs TRBV4-3 and TRBJ2-1, with TRBD2 identical over 10 bases. The CDR3 has 18 residues. Unmatched junction bases numbered 12, after V lost 0 bases and J lost 7 bases. Looked up from germline, CDR1 is LGHNA and CDR2 is YSLEER. CDR3 region: CASSQDREMSGGENEQFF. DNA of the CDR3: TGCGCCAGCAGCCAAGATAGGGAAATGAGCGGGGGGGAAAATGAGCAGTTCTTC.

The CDR3 is CASSDEGTGLGGYTF. CDR3 nucleotide sequence: TGTGCCAGCAGTGACGAGGGGACAGGCTTGGGAGGCTACACCTTC. The chain recombines TRBV2 with TRBJ1-2, with 8 nucleotides matching TRBD1. With V trimmed by 3 bases and J by 8 bases, 11 bases remained unmatched. Germline V gives CDR1 SNHLY, CDR2 FYNNEI. This CDR3 spans 15 amino acids.

The chain couples TRBV10-3 to TRBJ2-1; 9 nucleotides match TRBD2. Germline V CDR1 and CDR2: ENHRY, SYGVKD. This CDR3 is 15 amino acids long. The junction had 6 bases not matched to a gene; V was cut back by 5 bases and J by 4 bases. This CDR3 reads CAISTGTSLYNEQFF. The CDR3 DNA is TGTGCCATCAGTACCGGGACTAGCTTGTACAATGAGCAGTTCTTC.

The chain has TRBV5-1 and TRBJ1-4, with 7 bases aligning to TRBD1. The CDR3 covers 15 residues. With 5 bases clipped from V and 2 bases from J, the junction kept 6 bases outside the gene matches. Germline CDR1 SGHRS, CDR2 YFSETQ. CDR3 sequence reads: CASRAPGQTNEKLFF. CDR3 nucleotide sequence: TGCGCCAGCAGGGCCCCGGGACAGACTAATGAAAAACTGTTTTTT.

V is TRBV30 and J is TRBJ2-1; weak D call: TRBD2 (6 bases). This CDR3 contains 15 residues. Germline CDR1 GTSNPN, CDR2 SVGIG (reference sequence). Trimming left V 3 bases short and J 7 bases short, with 19 bases between. The CDR3 coding sequence is TGTGCCTGGAGCCAAGGGACTCATAATAAGAATGAGCAGTTCTTC. This sequence encodes CAWSQGTHNKNEQFF.

A few counts support this clone. V is TRBV12-3 or TRBV12-4 and J is TRBJ1-5; no firm D call. The CDR3 runs 13 residues. Trimming took off 8 bases at V and 8 bases at J, with 16 bases between the two ends. CDR3 in amino acids: CASQGTQVEPQHF. As DNA, the CDR3 is TGTGCCAGCCAAGGAACCCAGGTCGAGCCCCAGCATTTT.

This clone was seen a few times. The CDR3 DNA reads TGTGCCAGTAGTCTCCGACAGGGCAATCAGCCCCAGCATTTT. Protein sequence: CASSLRQGNQPQHF. The rearrangement joins TRBV19 to TRBJ1-5, with D maybe TRBD1 (6 bases). The germline CDR1 and CDR2 sequences are LNHDA and SQIVND (reference sequence). The CDR3 totals 14 residues. Trimming removed 5 bases from V and 2 bases from J, with 10 bases in between.

The V gene is TRBV28, the J gene TRBJ2-7, with 7 bases identical to TRBD2. The CDR3 length is 16 residues. Looked up from germline, CDR1 is MDHEN and CDR2 is SYDVKM. Trimming removed 6 bases from V and 2 bases from J; junction bases left unmatched: 13. The CDR3 here is CASRQYESGDAYEQYF. The CDR3 DNA is TGTGCCAGCAGGCAATACGAAAGCGGGGACGCCTACGAGCAGTACTTC.

The chain has TRBV11-2 and TRBJ2-1; D remains unclear. From germline, CDR1 is SGHAT and CDR2 FQNNGV. The germline V and J ends were trimmed by 3 bases and 5 bases, with 2 bases remaining between them. The CDR3 is 11 amino acids. CDR3 amino acids: CASSFHNEQFF. The CDR3 region has the DNA TGTGCCAGCAGCTTCCACAATGAGCAGTTCTTC.

This chain links TRBV7-9 with TRBJ1-2; D ambiguous. V was shortened by 1 base and J by 0 bases, with 12 bases between the two germline ends. Looked up from germline, CDR1 is SEHNR and CDR2 is FQNEAQ (reference sequence). CDR3 length: 16 residues. The CDR3 here is CASSLVGRLPNYGYTF. DNA of the CDR3: TGTGCCAGCAGCTTAGTCGGGAGACTCCCTAACTATGGCTACACCTTC. Full variable domain (rest looked up from reference TRBV7-9 and TRBJ1-2): DTGVSQNPRHKITKRGQNVTFRCDPISEHNRLYWYRQTLGQGPEFLTYFQNEAQLEKSRLLSDRFSAERPKGSFSTLEIQRTEQGDSAMYLCASSLVGRLPNYGYTFGSGTRLTVV.

This chain uses TRBV9 with TRBJ2-1, with 11 bases aligning to TRBD2. The CDR3 spans 15 residues. Germline V CDR1 and CDR2: SGDLS, YYNGEE. Trimming at V came to 0 bases and at J to 5 bases, leaving 1 base not matched to a gene. CDR3 sequence: CASSVELAGDNEQFF. CDR3 sequence (DNA): TGTGCCAGCAGCGTAGAACTAGCGGGGGACAATGAGCAGTTCTTC.

This clone was seen just once. The chain carries TRBV6-5 and TRBJ1-1; possible D gene TRBD1, 5 bases. Trimming removed 4 bases at V and 1 base at J, with 10 bases between. Germline lookup yields CDR1 MNHEY and CDR2 SVGAGI. The CDR3 has 14 amino acids. The chain's CDR3 is CASSSGEGNTEAFF. The DNA of the CDR3 is TGTGCCAGCAGTTCGGGGGAGGGGAACACTGAAGCTTTCTTT.

The V gene is TRBV11-3, the J gene TRBJ2-2; D remains unclear. Germline V gene lookup returns CDR1 SGHNT and CDR2 YENEEA. The CDR3 is 15 residues long. V gave up 6 bases and J gave up 4 bases, with 15 bases separating them. The CDR3 sequence is CASSRTRSSTGELFF. CDR3 bases: TGTGCCAGCAGTCGGACCCGTTCGAGCACCGGGGAGCTGTTTTTT.

The gene calls are TRBV11-2 and TRBJ1-2; perhaps TRBD1 as D (6 bases). The germline gives CDR1 SGHAT, CDR2 FQNNGV. CDR3 length: 13 residues. V was clipped by 4 bases and J by 8 bases, with 14 bases between them. The CDR3 here is CASSSNRVQGYTF. The CDR3 DNA sequence: TGTGCCAGCAGCTCTAACAGGGTTCAAGGCTACACCTTC.

V usage is TRBV12-5 and J usage is TRBJ2-7; 9 bases are shared with TRBD2. This CDR3 is built from 23 residues. Germline assignment: CDR1 LGHNT and CDR2 FRNRAP. J lost 7 bases, V lost 0 bases, and 31 bases had no gene match. Here the CDR3 DNA reads TGTGCTAGTGGTTTGGTACGGATTCTTGACTTTGCAGCGGGGGGATTATCTGTCGGGGAGCAGTACTTC. Encoded protein: CASGLVRILDFAAGGLSVGEQYF. The whole variable domain, remainder taken from reference TRBV12-5 and TRBJ2-7, is DARVTQTPRHKVTEMGQEVTMRCQPILGHNTVFWYRQTMMQGLELLAYFRNRAPLDDSGMPKDRFSAEMPDATLATLKIQPSEPRDSAVYFCASGLVRILDFAAGGLSVGEQYFGPGTRLTVT.

This chain uses TRBV2 with TRBJ2-5, with D unclear. Germline-derived CDR1 and CDR2 are SNHLY and FYNNEI. The CDR3 sequence is 13 residues long. Trimming cost V 6 bases and J 2 bases, with 10 bases left between them. CDR3 DNA sequence: TGTGCCAGCAGGGCAGCTCTACAAGAGACCCAGTACTTC. It yields the protein CASRAALQETQYF.